The rows below give T cell receptor beta chains drawn from one sample of a study of metastatic and nonmetastatic thyroid tumors. TCRdb re-clonotyped the PCR reads via MiXCR. Among some 86,000 clones listed, 9.5% to 15% were seen once. The sequencing sample was made of tumor tissue. The receptors shown here come from a female donor with papillary thyroid cancer or a benign thyroid nodule (not recorded which). Some clones in this sample may be carry-over from other donors' samples. CDR3s include the opening cysteine and the closing phenylalanine or tryptophan. D genes are given only for firm matches. Rows may omit the clone size; those that give it use once, few, many or a size class.

J gene | V gene | D gene | clone size | CDR3 DNA | CDR3 protein
TRBJ2-1 | TRBV7-3 | - | once | TGTGCCAGCATCTTAAGATCAGCTGGAGGGCATAACTCCTACAATGAGCAGTTCTTC | CASILRSAGGHNSYNEQFF
TRBJ2-1 | TRBV19 | TRBD1 | many | TGTGCCAGCAGCCGGGACAGGTTCAACAATGAGCAGTTCTTC | CASSRDRFNNEQFF
TRBJ2-5 | TRBV4-1 | TRBD1 | few | TGCGCCAGCAGCCAAGAGGGGACAGCCGGTGGGACCCAGTACTTC | CASSQEGTAGGTQYF
TRBJ1-4 | TRBV5-1 | - | many | TGCGCCAGCAGCTTGGTGGGGGAGGGAAAACTGTTTTTT | CASSLVGEGKLFF
TRBJ2-3 | TRBV19 | TRBD2 | many | TGTGCCAGTAGTATTCCTCTAGCGGGTCATCGGACAGATACGCAGTATTTT | CASSIPLAGHRTDTQYF
TRBJ2-3 | TRBV24-1 | - | many | TGTGCCACCAGTGATTTAGGTAGCGACCCCACAGATACGCAGTATTTT | CATSDLGSDPTDTQYF
TRBJ2-7 | TRBV28 | - | many | TGTGCCAGCAGTTTCTTTGGGGCCTCCTACGAGCAGTACTTC | CASSFFGASYEQYF
TRBJ1-2 | TRBV18 | TRBD1 | many | TGTGCCAGCTCAGCGGAAACAGGGGTCACCTTC | CASSAETGVTF
TRBJ1-3 | TRBV10-3 | TRBD1 | few | TGTGCCATCAGTGGGGACAGGGGAGGATTTGGAAACACCATATATTTT | CAISGDRGGFGNTIYF
TRBJ1-6 | TRBV4-1 | - | - | TGCGCCAGCAGCCAAGAGTCTGAGCTCTCCTATAATTCACCCCTCCACTTT | CASSQESELSYNSPLHF
TRBJ2-3 | TRBV19 | TRBD2 | many | TGTGCCAGTAGTATGGGATTGACTAGCGGGACAGATACGCAGTATTTT | CASSMGLTSGTDTQYF
TRBJ1-2 | TRBV18 | - | many | TGTGCCAGCTCACCGGGGGGCAGCTCCAACTATGGCTACACCTTC | CASSPGGSSNYGYTF
TRBJ2-7 | TRBV5-1 | - | many | TGCGCCAGCAGCTTGAGCCAGACCTACGAGCAGTACTTC | CASSLSQTYEQYF
TRBJ2-1 | TRBV10-1 | - | many | TGCGCCAGCAGTGACCTCCCACCTAGCGCCCCTGAGCAGTTCTTC | CASSDLPPSAPEQFF
TRBJ2-2 | TRBV9 | - | many | TGTGCCAGCAGCGTATCGTCAGGGAACACCGGGGAGCTGTTTTTT | CASSVSSGNTGELFF
TRBJ1-5 | TRBV6-1 | TRBD1 | - | TGTGTCAGCAGACCCAGACAGGGGGCACAGCCCCAGCATTTT | CVSRPRQGAQPQHF
TRBJ2-7 | TRBV11-1 | TRBD2 | many | TGTGCCAGCAGCTTCGGTGGGAGCGGGAATGTAAACGAGCAGTACTTC | CASSFGGSGNVNEQYF
TRBJ2-1 | TRBV11-1 | TRBD2 | many | TGTGCCAGCAGCTTAAGGATGGGGTTTAGCGGGAGCATCGGTGAGCAGTTCTTC | CASSLRMGFSGSIGEQFF
TRBJ1-2 | TRBV3-1 | - | many | TGTGCCAGCACTGGCCAGGGATTCTATGGCTACACCTTC | CASTGQGFYGYTF
TRBJ2-2 | TRBV7-8 | - | many | TGTGCCAGCAGCTTACGACAACAGGGACGGGGGACCGGGGAGCTGTTTTTT | CASSLRQQGRGTGELFF
TRBJ2-7 | TRBV6-1 | - | many | TGTGCCAGTCGGACTTTTTACGAGCAGTACTTC | CASRTFYEQYF
TRBJ2-4 | TRBV2 | TRBD2 | many | TGTGCCAGCAATCCTTCCTACCGCGGGAGGGCCCTAAACATTCAGTACTTC | CASNPSYRGRALNIQYF
TRBJ1-2 | TRBV28 | - | - | TGTGCCAGCAACCGACAGGCAGTGAACTATGGCTACACCTTC | CASNRQAVNYGYTF
TRBJ2-3 | TRBV6-1 | TRBD1 | many | TGTGCCAGCAGTACGGGACAGGAAAGCACAGATACGCAGTATTTT | CASSTGQESTDTQYF
TRBJ2-7 | TRBV24-1 | - | few | TGTGCCACCAGTGATCCTAGACAGGCCCCCTACGAGCAGTACTTC | CATSDPRQAPYEQYF
TRBJ2-7 | TRBV6-4 | TRBD2 | many | TGTGCCAGCAGTGACTACTACGCCGGGACTAGCGGTACCTACGAGCAGTACTTC | CASSDYYAGTSGTYEQYF
TRBJ2-5 | TRBV5-1 | TRBD1 | many | TGCGCCAGCAGCCCGCGCCTTTTACAGGGGTGGGAGACCCAGTACTTC | CASSPRLLQGWETQYF
TRBJ1-6 | TRBV30 | TRBD1 | many | TGTGCCTGGAGTGTGGGCCTAGGGGGCATTCATAATTCACCCCTCCACTTT | CAWSVGLGGIHNSPLHF
TRBJ2-2 | TRBV11-3 | - | many | TGTGCCAGCAGCTTGGGCCAGTTTAACACCGGGGAGCTGTTTTTT | CASSLGQFNTGELFF
TRBJ1-2 | TRBV15 | - | many | TGTGCCACCAGCAGAGAAGAAGGGGATGGCTACACCTTC | CATSREEGDGYTF
TRBJ2-3 | TRBV7-9 | - | many | TGTGCCAGCAGCCCGGGACGTTTGGGGCCCTCCGCGGATACGCAGTATTTT | CASSPGRLGPSADTQYF
TRBJ2-2 | TRBV6-6 | TRBD2 | many | TGTGCCAGCAGTTACGGCGGGGGGCACACCGGGGAGCTGTTTTTT | CASSYGGGHTGELFF
TRBJ2-7 | TRBV5-1 | - | many | TGCGCCAGCAGCTCCCGGGACGGCGGCTACGAGCAGTACTTC | CASSSRDGGYEQYF
TRBJ2-3 | TRBV9 | TRBD2 | many | TGTGCCAGCAGCGTAGGGATAGCGGGAGGGACAGATACGCAGTATTTT | CASSVGIAGGTDTQYF
TRBJ2-1 | TRBV28 | - | many | TGTGCCAGCAAAATAGACAGTTCCCATGAGCAGTTCTTC | CASKIDSSHEQFF
TRBJ1-3 | TRBV24-1 | - | many | TGTGCCACCAGTGATCCTACCGACATGTATGGAAACACCATATATTTT | CATSDPTDMYGNTIYF